The source of this T cell receptor (beta chain) is a study of blood T cells in healthy people across ages. All donors came from Russia, were Caucasian and healthy, and spanned ages roughly 6 to 100. Peripheral blood, around 10 milliliters per donor, was collected. Regarding this clonotype: Its target is not known.

Study-wide findings and caveats: Both naive CD4+ cell counts and diversity were greater in long-lived donors than in aged donors.

Combining a sample-barcoded 5' primer with a J-beta primer mix, a second PCR ran for 7 to 11 cycles. Each CDR3 protein is one row after TCRdb ran MiXCR on the 5' RACE reads. The repertoire has 1.5 million to 2 million distinct CDR3 sequences, about 50% of them found once; the top ten carry 2.1%. This CDR3 is built from 15 residues. V lost 6 bases and J lost 3, with 18 bases in between. Germline-derived CDR1 and CDR2 are SGHAT and FQNNGV. Sequencing was done on a sample of blood. The TCR sequence derives from a woman aged 40 to 55 in good health. The genes are TRBV11-2 and TRBJ2-7, with D maybe TRBD1 (5 bases). CDR3 sequence: CASRAREAGNYEQYF. CDR3 in DNA: TGTGCCAGCAGAGCCCGTGAGGCAGGGAACTACGAGCAGTACTTC.